Listed here are 21 T cell receptor beta chains from one sample, sequenced in a study of shared clonotypes between healthy human individuals. The protocol was immunoSEQ multiplex PCR, while the TCRdb copy is restricted to in-frame clones and leaves out a portion. The sample has 1,400,000 or so clones; less than 99% are singletons. The source material was naive CD4+ T cells sorted from blood. Subset described: CD45RA+ positively selected. The receptor set was obtained from a man younger than 45 in good health.

This clone appeared once. The J gene is TRBJ2-1, the V gene TRBV4-3; 8 nucleotides line up with TRBD2. Per the germline V gene, CDR1 is LGHNA and CDR2 is YSLEER. There are 16 residues in the CDR3. Trimming at V came to 4 bases and at J to 0 bases, leaving 5 bases not matched to a gene. CDR3 nucleotides: TGCGCCAGCAGCCTAAACAGCGGGAGCTCCTACAATGAGCAGTTCTTC. Protein product: CASSLNSGSSYNEQFF.

This rearrangement joins TRBV14 to TRBJ2-2; 8 bases agree with TRBD2. With V trimmed by 0 bases and J by 0 bases, 3 bases remained unmatched. The CDR3 extends over 17 amino acids. The V gene's germline CDR1 is SGHDN and CDR2 FVKESK. The CDR3 loop reads CASSQDEGLANTGELFF. The CDR3 nucleotides are TGTGCCAGCAGCCAAGATGAGGGACTAGCGAACACCGGGGAGCTGTTTTTT.

The J gene is TRBJ2-1, the V gene TRBV28; 12 bases fit TRBD2. CDR1 MDHEN and CDR2 SYDVKM come from the germline V gene. V shed 6 bases, J shed 7 bases, and the junction held 7 bases outside the gene matches. The CDR3 contains 15 residues. The CDR3 loop is CASSLTSGRTNEQFF. The CDR3 nucleotides are TGTGCCAGCAGCCTCACTAGCGGGAGGACAAATGAGCAGTTCTTC.

V and J are TRBV5-1 and TRBJ2-5, with a possible D match to TRBD2 (5 bases). The CDR3 covers 17 residues. Germline values: CDR1 SGHRS, CDR2 YFSETQ. Trimming removed 0 bases at V and 0 bases at J, with 15 bases between. The CDR3 DNA sequence: TGCGCCAGCAGCTTGGATGACAAGGGAGTCTACCAAGAGACCCAGTACTTC. This encodes CASSLDDKGVYQETQYF.

The rearrangement links TRBV21-1 to TRBJ1-4. TRBV21-1 is listed as a pseudogene. The CDR3 is made up of 15 amino acids. The CDR3 reads CASSPARGTNEKLFF. The CDR3 nucleotides are TGTGCCAGCAGCCCCGCGAGAGGAACTAATGAAAAACTGTTTTTT.

This chain connects TRBV5-5 to TRBJ2-2; D unclear. The germline V gene has CDR1 SGHKS and CDR2 YYEKEE (reference sequence). Trimming left V 4 bases short and J 8 bases short, with 9 bases between. This CDR3 comprises 12 residues. The DNA for the CDR3 is TGTGCCAGCAGCCAAGGAATTGGGGAGCTGTTTTTT. It encodes CASSQGIGELFF.

Comment on this clone: This specimen includes other DNA sequences encoding the same CDR3. This chain uses TRBV5-1 with TRBJ1-1; D ambiguous. The germline gives CDR1 SGHRS, CDR2 YFSETQ. V was trimmed by 2 bases and J by 0 bases, leaving 8 bases between them. The CDR3 is made up of 14 amino acids. This CDR3 reads CASSLSGMNTEAFF. For the CDR3, the DNA is TGCGCCAGCAGCTTATCAGGCATGAACACTGAAGCTTTCTTT.

Concerning this clone itself: The same CDR3 arises from other DNA sequences in this sample as well. The rearrangement uses TRBV2 and TRBJ1-1; no definite D call. This CDR3 region has 14 residues. CDR1 SNHLY and CDR2 FYNNEI come from the germline V gene. V was cut by 2 bases and J by 0 bases, with 7 bases left in between. The CDR3 here is CASSERGMNTEAFF. The CDR3 bases are TGTGCCAGCAGTGAACGAGGAATGAACACTGAAGCTTTCTTT.

The CDR3 reads CASSPRQAHQPQHF. CDR3 nucleotides: TGTGCCAGCAGTCCTCGACAGGCGCATCAGCCCCAGCATTTT. The chain joins TRBV28 to TRBJ1-5; D may be TRBD1 (6 bases). The V and J ends lost 5 bases and 5 bases respectively, with 13 bases between them. CDR3 size: 14 residues. Germline assignment: CDR1 MDHEN and CDR2 SYDVKM.

CDR3 region: CASSFRVTGELFF. The CDR3 coding sequence is TGTGCCAGCAGCTTCAGGGTCACCGGGGAGCTGTTTTTT. This chain uses TRBV7-2 with TRBJ2-2, with TRBD1 as a possible D gene (5 bases). The CDR3 extends over 13 amino acids. Germline CDR1 reads SGHTA; CDR2 reads FQGNSA. V lost 3 bases and J 4 bases, leaving 6 bases between the germline ends.

This rearrangement joins TRBV28 to TRBJ2-7; 7 bases match TRBD1. With 5 bases clipped from V and 6 bases from J, the junction kept 13 bases outside the gene matches. The germline V gene has CDR1 MDHEN and CDR2 SYDVKM. The CDR3 contains 15 residues. CDR3 loop: CASSARRGWASEQYF. The CDR3 bases are TGTGCCAGCAGTGCCCGCAGGGGGTGGGCTTCCGAGCAGTACTTC.

The chain uses TRBV18 and TRBJ2-1; TRBD2 aligns across 7 bases. Germline lookup yields CDR1 KGHSH and CDR2 LQKENI. The CDR3 sequence is 13 residues long. The junction had 3 bases not matched to a gene; V was cut back by 2 bases and J by 8 bases. DNA of the CDR3: TGTGCCAGCTCACCAGAGCGGGGAGATGAGCAGTTCTTC. The encoded protein is CASSPERGDEQFF.

V gene TRBV7-8 combines with J gene TRBJ2-3; 10 bases match TRBD1. This CDR3 contains 16 residues. V shed 5 bases, J shed 5 bases, and the junction held 10 bases outside the gene matches. From germline, CDR1 is SGHVS and CDR2 FQNEAQ. CDR3 loop: CASSRAGQGPGDTQYF. The CDR3 nucleotides read TGTGCCAGCAGCCGAGCGGGACAGGGGCCGGGAGATACGCAGTATTTT.

The genes are TRBV10-2 and TRBJ2-1; D gene ambiguous. Deletions cut 5 bases from V and 8 bases from J, with 25 bases between. The V gene's germline CDR1 is WSHSY and CDR2 SAAADI. The CDR3 consists of 17 residues. CDR3 sequence (DNA): TGCGCCAGCAGTAAACCTTCTCCAGATCTAAGTGGCCATGAGCAGTTCTTC. Encoded protein: CASSKPSPDLSGHEQFF.

This chain joins TRBV5-5 and TRBJ2-7; D is ambiguous. The V end lost 4 bases, the J end lost 4 bases, and 21 bases lay between the germline ends. Per germline, CDR1 SGHKS and CDR2 YYEKEE (reference sequence). The CDR3 sequence is 16 residues long. The CDR3 bases are TGTGCCAGCAGCAATCCCATCGGGCAATCCCCTTACGAGCAGTACTTC. Translation: CASSNPIGQSPYEQYF.

The chain recombines TRBV9 with TRBJ2-2; D is uncertain. CDR1 SGDLS and CDR2 YYNGEE come from the germline V gene. This CDR3 has 13 amino acids. V lost 2 bases to trimming and J lost 6 bases, with 8 bases between them. The CDR3 sequence is CASSVRVAGELFF. CDR3 DNA sequence: TGTGCCAGCAGCGTTAGGGTTGCCGGGGAGCTGTTTTTT. The full variable domain, rest sourced from reference TRBV9 and TRBJ2-2, is DSGVTQTPKHLITATGQRVTLRCSPRSGDLSVYWYQQSLDQGLQFLIQYYNGEERAKGNILERFSAQQFPDLHSELNLSSLELGDSALYFCASSVRVAGELFFGEGSRLTVL.

This chain uses TRBV5-6 with TRBJ2-7, with TRBD2 identical over 8 bases. Germline CDR1 reads SGHDT; CDR2 reads YYEEEE. Trimming at V came to 4 bases and at J to 3 bases, leaving 9 bases not matched to a gene. The CDR3 runs to 15 residues. CDR3 loop: CASSPGGRGYYEQYF. For the CDR3, the DNA is TGTGCCAGCAGCCCGGGGGGGCGAGGGTACTACGAGCAGTACTTC.

Concerning this clone: The sample carries other DNA sequences with the same CDR3. The chain carries TRBV7-9 and TRBJ2-5; TRBD1 is a possible D gene (6 bases). V was trimmed by 1 base and J by 2 bases, leaving 8 bases between them. Germline lookup yields CDR1 SEHNR and CDR2 FQNEAQ (reference sequence). The CDR3 extends over 14 amino acids. The CDR3 here is CASSLVTGQETQYF. CDR3 in DNA: TGTGCCAGCAGCTTAGTAACAGGGCAAGAGACCCAGTACTTC. Together with reference TRBV7-9 and TRBJ2-5, the CDR3 gives the full variable domain: DTGVSQNPRHKITKRGQNVTFRCDPISEHNRLYWYRQTLGQGPEFLTYFQNEAQLEKSRLLSDRFSAERPKGSFSTLEIQRTEQGDSAMYLCASSLVTGQETQYFGPGTRLLVL.

The V and J genes are TRBV5-1 and TRBJ2-5, with 11 nucleotides matching TRBD2. V was clipped by 7 bases and J by 5 bases; unmatched bases: 10. CDR3 length: 15 amino acids. CDR1 SGHRS and CDR2 YFSETQ come from the germline V gene. As DNA, the CDR3 is TGCGCCAGCGGGGATTCTAGCGGGAGGCCCGAGACCCAGTACTTC. The encoded protein is CASGDSSGRPETQYF.

This clone has a single count. The J gene is TRBJ2-1, the V gene TRBV27; 8 bases agree with TRBD1. This CDR3 region has 17 residues. J was trimmed by 0 bases and V by 1 base; bases with no gene match: 5. Germline CDR1 and CDR2: MNHEY and SMNVEV (reference sequence). Here the CDR3 reads CASSLYQGAGSYNEQFF. DNA for the CDR3: TGTGCCAGCAGTTTATATCAGGGGGCCGGCTCCTACAATGAGCAGTTCTTC.

This chain joins TRBV5-8 and TRBJ2-7; the match to TRBD2 covers 7 bases. J gave up 2 bases and V 4 bases, and 12 bases lay outside the gene matches. The CDR3 is 16 residues long. Per germline, CDR1 SGHTS and CDR2 YDEGEE. Written as DNA, the CDR3 is TGTGCCAGCAGCCTGACTACAATTGCGGGAGCCTACGAGCAGTACTTC. Protein product: CASSLTTIAGAYEQYF.